This TCR beta chain comes out of a study of T cells after yellow fever vaccination. Researchers made TCR cDNA using 5'RACE template switching, and this step added a universal primer site and UMIs. MiXCR was run by TCRdb on the 5' RACE reads, yielding one entry per CDR3 protein. The sample lists about 340,000 distinct CDR3 sequences, approximately 12% occurring once. About this clonotype: Antigen specificity is unknown.

Trimming removed 5 bases from V and 6 bases from J, with 13 bases in between. CDR1 LGHDT and CDR2 YNNKEL come from the germline V gene (reference sequence). This CDR3 region has 13 residues. Study-wide results and caveats: In post-booster samples, most primary-vaccination clones reappeared (approximately 95% CD4, 70% to 90% CD8).

Sequencing used CD4+ T cells sorted from PBMCs, obtained 15 days after the yellow fever booster vaccination. The chain employs TRBV3-1 and TRBJ1-2; D is perhaps TRBD1 (6 bases). The TCR was taken from a man between 18 and 35 years old who received the YFV17D yellow fever vaccine. This chain's CDR3 is CASSERQANGYTF. In DNA, the CDR3 is TGTGCCAGCAGCGAGAGACAGGCTAATGGCTACACCTTC.